This is a list of T cell receptor beta chains from one sample in a study of blood T cells in healthy people across ages. MiXCR was run by TCRdb on the 5' RACE reads, yielding one entry per CDR3 protein. The data hold 1,100,000 or so distinct CDR3 sequences, with 35% to 55% observed a single time. The specimen sequenced was blood. The receptor set was obtained from a woman between 55 and 75 years old in good health. CDR3s leave out the opening cysteine and the closing phenylalanine or tryptophan.

j_call v_call cdr3_aa
TRBJ1-5 TRBV12-3/TRBV12-4 ASSRGTGTRQPQH
TRBJ2-3 TRBV27 ASSPQSGISDTQY
TRBJ2-6 TRBV20-1 SARGQGASGANVLT
TRBJ2-2 TRBV6-5 ASSYSWTAGAGELF
TRBJ2-7 TRBV27 ASSPRQGFEQY
TRBJ2-1 TRBV25-1 ASSGDSLGTGRSYNEQF
TRBJ2-3 TRBV2 ASSDGGGGTDTQY
TRBJ2-3 TRBV4-2 ASSRSGRAEITDTQY
TRBJ2-5 TRBV27 ASSVSGAGETQY
TRBJ2-5 TRBV15 ATSRDQQALGETQY
TRBJ1-1 TRBV7-2 ASSLEVTRSSTEAF
TRBJ2-7 TRBV6-2/TRBV6-3 ASSKTGGALGEQY
. TRBV12-3/TRBV12-4 ASSFIAAQETQF
TRBJ2-7 TRBV3-1 ASSPGTSALSSY
TRBJ2-3 TRBV3-1 ASSQDRGPQDTQY
TRBJ2-3 TRBV5-1 ASRTGLTDTQY
TRBJ2-3 TRBV20-1 SATRSGGRRSTDTQY
. TRBV3-1 ASSQRGLAGGFHEQY
TRBJ2-2 TRBV6-6 ASSYGTSGNGELF
TRBJ2-1 TRBV5-1 ASSRSRNLGVNEQF
TRBJ2-3 TRBV7-9 ASSLGRAAVDTQY
TRBJ1-1 TRBV29-1 SAISRTNTEAF
TRBJ1-5 TRBV7-2 ASSLGGRGNQPQH
TRBJ2-1 TRBV10-3 AISGDPRDATYNEQF